This passage covers 28 T cell receptor beta chains from one sample sequenced in a study of beta chain features in type 1 diabetes. Expressed TCRB transcripts were sequenced, since all the RNA that had been isolated was reverse transcribed. Method: immunoSEQ multiplex PCR; TCRdb's copy keeps in-frame clones and lacks some. The sample contains 900,000 or so clones, roughly a sixth of which appear only once. The specimen sequenced was naive CD4+ T cells from blood. The receptor set was obtained from a woman under 30 in good health.

The table lists this clone with a few counts. The chain has TRBV7-2 and TRBJ2-2, with TRBD2 matching over 8 bases. The CDR3 runs to 16 residues. From germline, CDR1 is SGHTA and CDR2 FQGNSA. The V gene end was trimmed by 3 bases and the J gene end by 0 bases; junction bases not matched to a gene: 3. Here the CDR3 DNA reads TGTGCCAGCAGCTTGGGACTAGTGGCGAACACCGGGGAGCTGTTTTTT. It codes for CASSLGLVANTGELFF.

This clone has only a few counts. The rearrangement joins TRBV27 to TRBJ2-1; no firm D call. CDR3 length: 11 residues. Germline V gives CDR1 MNHEY, CDR2 SMNVEV (reference sequence). V was cut by 6 bases and J by 4 bases, with 4 bases left in between. The CDR3 spells CASRVYNEQFF. The CDR3 DNA reads as TGTGCCAGCAGAGTTTACAATGAGCAGTTCTTC.

The chain recombines TRBV18 with TRBJ1-2; TRBD1 agrees at 7 bases. Trimming cost V 0 bases and J 4 bases; bases outside gene matches: 8. Germline V gene lookup returns CDR1 KGHSH and CDR2 LQKENI. The CDR3 length is 16 residues. The CDR3: CASSPPTGNLGYGYTF. The CDR3 coding sequence is TGTGCCAGCTCACCACCGACAGGGAACTTAGGCTATGGCTACACCTTC. Based on the CDR3 plus reference TRBV18 and TRBJ1-2, the full variable domain is NAGVMQNPRHLVRRRGQEARLRCSPMKGHSHVYWYRQLPEEGLKFMVYLQKENIIDESGMPKERFSAEFPKEGPSILRIQQVVRGDSAAYFCASSPPTGNLGYGYTFGSGTRLTVV.

This chain joins TRBV18 and TRBJ2-3; 11 bases are shared with TRBD2. Germline lookup yields CDR1 KGHSH and CDR2 LQKENI. The V segment lost 0 bases and the J segment 8 bases; nucleotides outside the gene matches: 10. This CDR3 contains 17 residues. The CDR3 DNA reads as TGTGCCAGCTCACCACCGGGCTATACTAGCGGGAGTCGTACGCAGTATTTT. This codes for CASSPPGYTSGSRTQYF.

The V gene is TRBV30, the J gene TRBJ2-3; D is unclear. CDR1 and CDR2 from the germline V gene are GTSNPN and SVGIG (reference sequence). V lost 2 bases and J 2 bases, leaving 14 bases between the germline ends. This CDR3 comprises 15 residues. CDR3 nucleotides: TGTGCCTGGAGTTACCGTTCCTCTGACACAGATACGCAGTATTTT. It translates to CAWSYRSSDTDTQYF.

The rearrangement links TRBV18 to TRBJ2-4; 12 nucleotides match TRBD2. Germline V CDR1 and CDR2: KGHSH, LQKENI. Trimming took 3 bases from V and 4 from J; bases not matched to a gene: 1. This CDR3 comprises 15 residues. CDR3 sequence reads: CASSPGTSGKNIQYF. The CDR3 DNA sequence: TGTGCCAGCTCACCGGGGACTAGCGGGAAAAACATTCAGTACTTC.

The V and J genes are TRBV7-6 and TRBJ2-3; unclear D gene. Germline CDR1 and CDR2: SGHVS and FNYEAQ. Trimming removed 1 base at V and 5 bases at J, with 10 bases between. This CDR3 is 14 amino acids long. The CDR3 DNA reads as TGTGCCAGCAGCTTAGGGCTACAAGGAGATACGCAGTATTTT. It translates to CASSLGLQGDTQYF.

This clone was picked up a small number of times. The CDR3 nucleotides are TGTGCCAGCAGCGTAGCAGTAGCGGGAGGCTACAATGAGCAGTTCTTC. This encodes CASSVAVAGGYNEQFF. The chain combines TRBV9 with TRBJ2-1; 10 bases match TRBD2. Looked up from germline, CDR1 is SGDLS and CDR2 is YYNGEE. The J segment lost 3 bases and the V segment lost 0 bases, leaving 3 bases of the junction unmatched. The CDR3 has 16 residues.

This clone was seen a handful of times. The chain combines TRBV9 with TRBJ2-3; 9 bases fit TRBD2. V was clipped by 2 bases and J by 9 bases; unmatched bases: 10. The CDR3 covers 15 residues. Germline V gene data show CDR1 as SGDLS and CDR2 as YYNGEE. In nucleotides, the CDR3 is TGTGCCAGCAGCGTTGGGAGGCGGGAGGGCGACACGCAGTATTTT. It codes for CASSVGRREGDTQYF.

This clone was picked up a small number of times. V is TRBV28 and J is TRBJ2-1; D is perhaps TRBD1 (6 bases). This CDR3 has 15 amino acids. The ends were cut back, 6 bases at V and 2 bases at J, with 14 bases in the middle. Germline V gene data show CDR1 as MDHEN and CDR2 as SYDVKM. CDR3 in DNA: TGTGCCAGCAGCCCTATTGGGGGCGCCTACAATGAGCAGTTCTTC. Encoded protein: CASSPIGGAYNEQFF. Together with reference TRBV28 and TRBJ2-1, the CDR3 gives the full variable domain: DVKVTQSSRYLVKRTGEKVFLECVQDMDHENMFWYRQDPGLGLRLIYFSYDVKMKEKGDIPEGYSVSREKKERFSLILESASTNQTSMYLCASSPIGGAYNEQFFGPGTRLTVL.

The gene calls are TRBV6-5 and TRBJ1-1; TRBD1 matches at 8 bases. The CDR3 covers 14 residues. Germline loops: CDR1 MNHEY, CDR2 SVGAGI. V was pared by 5 bases and J by 4 bases, with 6 bases of the junction left unmatched. CDR3 sequence reads: CASSLRGPGTEAFF. The DNA of the CDR3 is TGTGCCAGCAGTCTCAGGGGGCCGGGCACTGAAGCTTTCTTT.

The CDR3 is CASSHAEGYEQYF. The DNA of the CDR3 is TGTGCCAGCAGCCACGCCGAAGGGTACGAGCAGTACTTC. The chain carries TRBV7-9 and TRBJ2-7, with unresolved D. The CDR3 spans 13 residues. Trimming stripped 5 bases from V and 4 bases from J, with 12 bases between. Per germline, CDR1 SEHNR and CDR2 FQNEAQ (reference sequence).

The sample holds a few counts of this clone. J is TRBJ2-3 and V is TRBV5-1; 7 bases line up with TRBD2. This CDR3 region has 16 residues. Per the germline V gene, CDR1 is SGHRS and CDR2 is YFSETQ. J was trimmed by 3 bases and V by 0 bases; bases with no gene match: 7. The CDR3 is CASSLAAGVGTDTQYF. The CDR3 DNA reads TGCGCCAGCAGCTTGGCCGCGGGAGTGGGAACAGATACGCAGTATTTT.

The V call is TRBV4-3, the J call TRBJ2-2; no reliable D call. V gave up 4 bases and J gave up 6 bases, with 12 bases separating them. CDR1 and CDR2 from the germline V gene are LGHNA and YSLEER. The CDR3 covers 14 residues. CDR3 coding DNA: TGCGCCAGCAGCCCCCCCCTTGGACCCGGGGAGCTGTTTTTT. This gives the protein CASSPPLGPGELFF.

The V and J genes are TRBV11-2 and TRBJ2-5; no clear D. The CDR3 runs to 14 residues. The germline V and J ends were trimmed by 5 bases and 4 bases, with 14 bases remaining between them. CDR1 is SGHAT, CDR2 FQNNGV, per germline. CDR3 DNA: TGTGCCAGCAGCCCCGTCGCTAGTTTAGAGACCCAGTACTTC. The encoded protein is CASSPVASLETQYF.

This clone was observed a few times. Other DNA sequences of this sample code for an identical CDR3. The chain is built from TRBV7-2 and TRBJ2-7, with D unclear. This CDR3 comprises 11 residues. V lost 4 bases, J lost 2 bases, and 3 bases lay in between. CDR1 and CDR2 (germline): SGHTA, FQGNSA. This CDR3 reads CASSSTYEQYF. The DNA for the CDR3 is TGTGCCAGCAGCTCTACCTACGAGCAGTACTTC. Full variable domain (outside the CDR3, taken from reference TRBV7-2 and TRBJ2-7): GAGVSQSPSNKVTEKGKDVELRCDPISGHTALYWYRQSLGQGLEFLIYFQGNSAPDKSGLPSDRFSAERTGGSVSTLTIQRTQQEDSAVYLCASSSTYEQYFGPGTRLTVT.

This clone was seen a handful of times. The chain recombines TRBV28 with TRBJ2-1, with 9 nucleotides matching TRBD2. The CDR3 runs to 14 residues. J gave up 6 bases and V 8 bases, and 8 bases lay outside the gene matches. Germline CDR1 reads MDHEN; CDR2 reads SYDVKM. For the CDR3, the DNA is TGTGCCAGCCGGGCGGGAGGGTCTTTCAATGAGCAGTTCTTC. This codes for CASRAGGSFNEQFF.

In its sample, this clone was seen a few times. V is TRBV5-1 and J is TRBJ1-5; TRBD1 is a possible D gene (5 bases). The germline V gene encodes CDR1 SGHRS and CDR2 YFSETQ. V dropped 5 bases and J dropped 1 base, with 10 bases sitting between them. The CDR3 length is 14 residues. DNA for the CDR3: TGCGCCAGCAGGGAGGGACCAAGCAATCAGCCCCAGCATTTT. It specifies CASREGPSNQPQHF.

The sample holds a few counts of this clone. The chain recombines TRBV4-2 with TRBJ2-7, with a weak D call TRBD1 (6 bases). This CDR3 is built from 15 residues. Germline loops: CDR1 LGHNA, CDR2 YNFKEQ. V gave up 0 bases and J gave up 0 bases, with 9 bases separating them. The CDR3 sequence is CASSQDTGSSYEQYF. CDR3 nucleotide sequence: TGTGCCAGCAGCCAAGATACAGGGAGCTCCTACGAGCAGTACTTC.

A remark on this clone: A much larger clonotype is one base distant, so this may be a read error. This sample includes further DNA sequences coding for the same CDR3. The chain carries TRBV11-2 and TRBJ2-1, with unresolved D. There are 13 residues in the CDR3. The V end lost 3 bases, the J end lost 0 bases, and 3 bases lay between the germline ends. The germline CDR1 and CDR2 sequences are SGHAT and FQNNGV. The CDR3 DNA sequence: TGTGCCAGCAGCTTTAGCTCCTACAATGAGCAGTTCTTC. Amino acid sequence: CASSFSSYNEQFF.

This clone was detected only a few times. This chain's CDR3 is CASSLAISTDTQYF. Written as DNA, the CDR3 is TGTGCCAGCAGCTTAGCGATTAGTACAGATACGCAGTATTTT. The chain links TRBV7-2 to TRBJ2-3, with no clear D. V lost 0 bases to trimming and J lost 3 bases, with 7 bases between them. This CDR3 has 14 amino acids. The V gene's germline CDR1 is SGHTA and CDR2 FQGNSA.

CDR3 sequence: CASSLAGTEETQYF. The CDR3 DNA reads as TGTGCCAGCAGCTTAGCGGGGACAGAAGAGACCCAGTACTTC. This rearrangement joins TRBV7-9 to TRBJ2-5, with TRBD1 matching 7 bases. After removal of 0 bases from V and 3 bases from J, the junction contained 1 base not matched to a gene. The CDR3 totals 14 residues. Germline values: CDR1 SEHNR, CDR2 FQNEAQ (reference sequence).

The chain carries TRBV7-2 and TRBJ2-1, with TRBD2 identical over 7 bases. The CDR3 loop spans 15 amino acids. V shed 1 base, J shed 4 bases, and the junction held 4 bases outside the gene matches. Germline V gives CDR1 SGHTA, CDR2 FQGNSA. CDR3 sequence: CASSLVVGGYNEQFF. CDR3 nucleotides: TGTGCCAGCAGCTTAGTCGTGGGAGGGTACAATGAGCAGTTCTTC.

This clone was counted only a few times. The chain has TRBV19 and TRBJ1-4, with 7 bases that match TRBD1. Germline lookup yields CDR1 LNHDA and CDR2 SQIVND (reference sequence). V dropped 6 bases and J dropped 3; count of bases not matched to a gene: 7. The CDR3 consists of 15 residues. The CDR3 here is CASSRKGQSNEKLFF. In DNA form, the CDR3 reads TGTGCCAGTAGCCGGAAGGGACAGTCTAATGAAAAACTGTTTTTT.

There are a few counts of this clone. The rearrangement links TRBV28 to TRBJ2-7; possible D gene TRBD1, 5 bases. The length of the CDR3 is 14 residues. Germline V gene data show CDR1 as MDHEN and CDR2 as SYDVKM. Deletions cut 8 bases from V and 6 bases from J, with 20 bases between. CDR3 nucleotide sequence: TGTGCCAGCTTTGCCGCACCCCAGGGAAGCGAGCAGTACTTC. Protein product: CASFAAPQGSEQYF.

The V gene is TRBV18, the J gene TRBJ1-1; no firm D call. The CDR3 extends over 13 amino acids. The V gene's germline CDR1 is KGHSH and CDR2 LQKENI. Deletions cut 6 bases from V and 4 bases from J, with 12 bases between. CDR3 DNA sequence: TGTGCCAGCTCGCGTGGCGGGAGCACTGAAGCTTTCTTT. Its translation: CASSRGGSTEAFF.

The gene calls are TRBV10-3 and TRBJ2-1; TRBD1 aligns across 10 bases. The CDR3 sequence is 13 residues long. After removal of 11 bases from V and 7 bases from J, the junction contained 8 bases not matched to a gene. CDR1 ENHRY and CDR2 SYGVKD come from the germline V gene. CDR3 in DNA: TGTGCCGGCGGGACAGGGGATGAGAATGAGCAGTTCTTC. This translates into CAGGTGDENEQFF.

This clone has just a few counts. The rearrangement links TRBV18 to TRBJ2-1; 12 positions match TRBD2. Per germline, CDR1 KGHSH and CDR2 LQKENI. This CDR3 has 17 residues. V lost 5 bases and J lost 0; bases outside the gene matches: 5. The CDR3 loop reads CASSATSGRTSYNEQFF. The CDR3 DNA follows: TGTGCCAGCTCAGCCACTAGCGGGAGGACCTCCTACAATGAGCAGTTCTTC.